The source of this T cell receptor (beta chain) is a study of response to subunit inactivated influenza vaccine. The ends were cut back, 3 bases at V and 0 bases at J, with 21 bases in the middle. The CDR3 runs to 20 residues. The V gene's germline CDR1 is LGHNA and CDR2 YNFKEQ. This clonotype has a handful of counts. The target antigen is unknown. TCRdb itself ran the RT-PCR reads through MiXCR, one entry per CDR3 protein. Among over 400,000 distinct CDR3 sequences listed, roughly 13% were seen once. General study results and limits: That few new T cells are recruited by each seasonal influenza vaccination was the authors' suggestion.

The origin of this receptor is a man in his forties or fifties who received an inactivated influenza vaccine. V gene TRBV4-2 combines with J gene TRBJ1-6; the D gene is possibly TRBD1 (5 bases). The specimen comprised PBMCs from blood, sampled 45 days after vaccination. The CDR3 loop is CASSQGPDGASFSYNSPLHF. CDR3 coding DNA: TGTGCCAGCAGCCAGGGTCCGGACGGGGCTTCTTTCTCCTATAATTCACCCCTCCACTTT.